One sample yielded the 2 T cell receptor beta chains listed below, sequenced in a study of patients and donors after allogeneic stem cell transplantation. MiXCR, run by TCRdb on the RT-PCR reads, gives a single entry per CDR3 protein. The sample consists of hundreds of thousands of distinct CDR3 sequences, more than 15% of them appearing once. Input material: blood, either unsorted or a sorted T cell fraction (not recorded which). The receptors originated from a human donor who was either an allogeneic HSCT recipient or a stem cell or donor lymphocyte infusion donor (not recorded which). It is not recorded whose cells these are; they may come from a transplant donor.

The chain carries TRBV18 and TRBJ2-1; 7 bases are shared with TRBD1. CDR1 KGHSH and CDR2 LQKENI come from the germline V gene. The ends lost 3 bases at V and 10 bases at J; junction bases unmatched: 3. CDR3 length equals 12 residues. The CDR3 DNA reads as TGTGCCAGCTCACCGCAGGACAGGGAGCAGTTCTTC. Protein: CASSPQDREQFF.

This clonotype was observed at least ten times. The chain links TRBV20-1 to TRBJ1-2; perhaps TRBD1 as D (5 bases). The CDR3 contains 14 residues. The germline CDR1 and CDR2 sequences are DFQATT and SNEGSKA (reference sequence). The V and J ends lost 5 bases and 6 bases respectively, with 19 bases between them. The CDR3 loop reads CSAFPRTTLNGYTF. CDR3 in DNA: TGCAGTGCTTTTCCTCGGACAACCTTGAATGGCTACACCTTC.